Listed below are T cell receptor beta chains from one sample, sequenced in a study of early T cells in non-severe SARS-CoV-2 infection. TCRdb reprocessed the 5' RACE reads with MiXCR, giving one entry per CDR3 protein. This sample has approximately 69,000 distinct CDR3 sequences, with over 9.5% found just once. The sample in question was whole blood, obtained at baseline. These receptors were collected from an adult who was a healthcare worker with PCR-confirmed SARS-CoV-2 infection or an uninfected control (not recorded which). Both conserved end residues are part of each CDR3. The D gene is left open where the match is weak. The size entry is marked missing in some rows and otherwise reads once, few, many or a size class.

j_call,d_call,v_call,cdr3_length,clone_size,cdr3_aa
TRBJ1-6,NA,TRBV20-1,12,NA,CSARAANSPLHF
TRBJ2-3,NA,TRBV4-3,16,NA,CASSQELSRPTDTQYF
TRBJ2-3,NA,TRBV11-2,16,few,CASSPRTLKGADTQYF
TRBJ2-3,NA,TRBV7-6,14,many,CASSLKENTDTQYF
TRBJ2-5,NA,TRBV14,14,few,CASSQGGAGETQYF
TRBJ1-1,NA,TRBV11-2,12,many,CASSLEGAAGFF
TRBJ1-5,NA,TRBV7-6,13,many,CASSLGVNQPQHF
TRBJ2-7,NA,TRBV20-1,11,few,CSARDSYEQYF
TRBJ2-7,TRBD1,TRBV19,14,many,CASSKPGQYYEQYF
TRBJ2-7,TRBD2,TRBV20-1,13,few,CSATSGGNYEQYF
TRBJ1-1,TRBD1,TRBV4-1,17,few,CASSRAARDSLNTEAFF
TRBJ2-2,TRBD1,TRBV19,15,few,CASSIVRGHTGELFF
TRBJ2-1,NA,TRBV20-1,14,few,CSATVARSYNEQFF
TRBJ1-5,NA,TRBV2,13,NA,CASENGGHQPQHF
TRBJ2-1,TRBD1,TRBV29-1,14,NA,CSVEGQSSYNEQFF
TRBJ2-1,TRBD2,TRBV7-6,20,many,CASSLGPPSASGKNYNEQFF
TRBJ2-1,TRBD2,TRBV9,17,few,CASSYTGTSGPYDEQFF
TRBJ1-1,TRBD1,TRBV5-1,13,NA,CASSGDRGLGAFF
TRBJ1-4,NA,TRBV12-3/TRBV12-4,13,many,CASTGALGEKLFF
TRBJ2-1,TRBD2,TRBV27,16,NA,CASSPHSLAGGTEQFF
TRBJ2-1,NA,TRBV4-1,14,NA,CASSQVGQATRWFF
TRBJ2-1,NA,TRBV19,14,many,CASSIQRTNNEQFF
TRBJ1-1,NA,TRBV6-2/TRBV6-3,13,many,CASVRVGNTEAFF
TRBJ2-1,TRBD2,TRBV9,15,NA,CASSVDGLANNEQFF
TRBJ2-7,NA,TRBV7-2,14,many,CASSLVARTYEQYF
TRBJ2-1,TRBD2,TRBV6-2/TRBV6-3,19,many,CASSSGLAGGYRAYNEQFF
TRBJ2-3,TRBD2,TRBV9,17,NA,CASSPRSGGDGTDTQYF
TRBJ2-3,NA,TRBV29-1,13,NA,CSVYRGLGDTQYF
TRBJ2-3,TRBD1,TRBV9,15,few,CASSAARGLTDTQYF
TRBJ1-1,NA,TRBV7-8,16,NA,CASRLKRREGNTEAFF
TRBJ1-5,TRBD1,TRBV7-8,15,few,CASSFLKTGGQPQHF
TRBJ2-1,NA,TRBV5-1,13,few,CASSWLARNEQFF
TRBJ2-4,NA,TRBV30,14,few,CAWSPGGSKNIQYF
TRBJ1-5,NA,TRBV7-2,15,many,CASSLGSWGNQPQHF
TRBJ2-1,TRBD2,TRBV11-2,12,few,CASSFERGEQFF